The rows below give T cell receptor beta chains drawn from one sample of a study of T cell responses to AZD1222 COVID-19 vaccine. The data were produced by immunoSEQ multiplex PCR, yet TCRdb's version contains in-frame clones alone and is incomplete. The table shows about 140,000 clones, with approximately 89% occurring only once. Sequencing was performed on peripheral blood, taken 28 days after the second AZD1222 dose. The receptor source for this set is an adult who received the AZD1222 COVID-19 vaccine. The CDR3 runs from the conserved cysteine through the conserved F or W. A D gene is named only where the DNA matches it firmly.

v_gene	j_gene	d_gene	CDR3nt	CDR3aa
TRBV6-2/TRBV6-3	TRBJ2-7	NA	TGTGCCAGCAGCCTGGGACGCGAGCAGTACTTC	CASSLGREQYF
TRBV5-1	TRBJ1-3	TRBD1	TGCGCCAGCAGCTTGGCCCCGTGGGACAGCTCTGGAAACACCATATATTTT	CASSLAPWDSSGNTIYF
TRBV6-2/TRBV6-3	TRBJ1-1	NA	TGTGCCAGCAGTTCTCCTCCCGGCCGAACCGGAGCTTTCTTT	CASSSPPGRTGAFF
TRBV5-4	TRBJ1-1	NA	TGTGCCAGCAGACCAGCAGGGGTTACCACTGAAGCTTTCTTT	CASRPAGVTTEAFF
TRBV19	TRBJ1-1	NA	TGTGCCAGTAATGAAAAATGGAACACTGAAGCTTTCTTT	CASNEKWNTEAFF
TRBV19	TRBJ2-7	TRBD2	TGTGCCAAGCTACTAGCGCGGGCCTACGAGCAGTACTTC	CAKLLARAYEQYF
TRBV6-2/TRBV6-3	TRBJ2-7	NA	TGTGCCAGCAGTTATGTTGGGGGGCGCGAGCAGTACTTC	CASSYVGGREQYF
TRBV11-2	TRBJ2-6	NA	TGTGCCAGCAGCACACAAAGGGCTACTGGGGCCAACGTCCTGACTTTC	CASSTQRATGANVLTF
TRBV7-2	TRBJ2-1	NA	TGTGCCAGCAGCTTGATTGACTACAATGAGCAGTTCTTC	CASSLIDYNEQFF
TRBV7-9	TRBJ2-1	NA	TGTGCCAGCAGCATCGTCAGGCCTGCCTACAATGAGCAGTTCTTC	CASSIVRPAYNEQFF
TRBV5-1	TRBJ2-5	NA	TGCGCCAGCAGCGCTTTCCAAGAGACCCAGTACTTC	CASSAFQETQYF
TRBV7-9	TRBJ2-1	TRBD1	TGTGCCAGCAGTCCAAACAGGGGGCAAAGGGGAGATGAGCAGTTCTTC	CASSPNRGQRGDEQFF
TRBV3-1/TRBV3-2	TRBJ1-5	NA	TGTGCCAGCAGCCATGATGGGGGGCTTGGCAATCAGCCCCAGCATTTT	CASSHDGGLGNQPQHF